This T cell receptor (beta chain) was identified during a study of T cells after yellow fever vaccination. J gave up 3 bases and V 4 bases, and 3 bases lay outside the gene matches. The germline V gene encodes CDR1 SGHTA and CDR2 FQGNSA. This CDR3 has 14 amino acids. TCR cDNA was made by 5'RACE template switching, adding a universal primer site and UMIs. MiXCR, applied by TCRdb to the 5' RACE reads, yields one record per CDR3 protein. The repertoire includes around 600,000 distinct CDR3 sequences, roughly 12% of them detected once, and more than 13% sits in the top ten. Study outcomes and limitations: Subsequent booster samples again held most clones from primary vaccination (96% CD4, roughly 88% CD8).

This clonotype was counted only a few times. Its antigen is currently unknown. Material: PBMCs, obtained on the day of the yellow fever booster vaccination. The receptor comes from a man aged 25 to 40 who received the YFV17D yellow fever vaccine. The J gene is TRBJ2-7, the V gene TRBV7-2; 10 bases line up with TRBD1. CDR3 protein: CASSSTGGSYEQYF. CDR3 coding DNA: TGTGCCAGCAGCTCGACAGGGGGCAGCTACGAGCAGTACTTC.